One T cell receptor (beta chain) is described in this entry. This sample is drawn from a study of blood T cell repertoires in COVID-19. The repertoire was sequenced with immunoSEQ multiplex PCR; TCRdb's copy has only in-frame clones and lacks some. The top ten hold approximately 2% of the sample, which has more than 100,000 clones, approximately 88% seen once. The CDR3 is 14 amino acids. CDR1 and CDR2 from the germline V gene are MNHEY and SVGEGT. Trimming took 6 bases from V and 4 from J; bases not matched to a gene: 2. This clonotype was sampled from a man between 65 and 85 years old with active COVID-19. This chain joins TRBV6-2 or TRBV6-3 and TRBJ2-7, with 14 nucleotides matching TRBD2. The sequenced sample consisted of peripheral blood. DNA for the CDR3: TGTGCCAGCAGCGGGACTAGCGGGAGTTACGAGCAGTACTTC. It translates to CASSGTSGSYEQYF.